What follows are 20 T cell receptor beta chains derived from one specimen sequenced in a study of T cell responses to AZD1222 COVID-19 vaccine (dated by TCRdb to about 2021). Libraries were prepared through the immunoSEQ multiplex PCR assay. TCRdb's version of the immuneACCESS table is confined to in-frame rearrangements and falls short of the full clone set. An unresolved V gene accounts for under half of the shortfall where checked; the remainder is of unknown origin. For this sample the table gives around 130,000 clones, of which just under 95% were detected only once. Clones ranked in the top ten supply under 7.5% of the sample. The time point label corresponds to: baseline before first vaccination. The specimen comprised peripheral blood, sampled on day 0 of AZD1222 vaccination. Receptors originate from an adult in good health.

The CDR3 protein is CASSQGAAASYNEQFF. The CDR3, as DNA: TGTGCCAGCAGCCAAGGAGCAGCGGCTAGCTACAATGAGCAGTTCTTC. This chain uses TRBV4-2 with TRBJ2-1; D perhaps matches TRBD2 (5 bases). The germline V gene has CDR1 LGHNA and CDR2 YNFKEQ. This CDR3 has 16 amino acids. The V end lost 1 base, the J end lost 3 bases, and 13 bases lay between the germline ends.

The chain is built from TRBV12-3 or TRBV12-4 and TRBJ1-1; D remains unclear. Trimming removed 6 bases from V and 8 bases from J, with 10 bases in between. The CDR3 runs 11 residues. CDR3 sequence reads: CASRMTTEAFF. CDR3 nucleotides: TGTGCCAGCAGGATGACAACGGAAGCTTTCTTT.

As to this clone: Other DNA sequences in this sample translate to the same CDR3. The chain uses TRBV27 and TRBJ1-1, with 7 nucleotides matching TRBD1. V lost 4 bases to trimming and J lost 6 bases; unmatched junction nucleotides: 11. The germline V gene has CDR1 MNHEY and CDR2 SMNVEV (reference sequence). The CDR3 has 15 residues. This CDR3 reads CASSSGQGDAPEAFF. In DNA, the CDR3 is TGTGCCAGCAGTTCCGGGCAGGGGGACGCCCCTGAAGCTTTCTTT.

This clone occurred once. The V and J genes are TRBV12-3 or TRBV12-4 and TRBJ1-5; D gene uncertain. Trimming removed 1 base at V and 1 base at J, with 2 bases between. This CDR3 is built from 13 residues. The CDR3 loop is CASSLGSNQPQHF. The DNA for the CDR3 is TGTGCCAGCAGTTTAGGAAGCAATCAGCCCCAGCATTTT.

The rearrangement uses TRBV4-1 and TRBJ2-7, with TRBD1 identical over 8 bases. With 4 bases clipped from V and 3 bases from J, the junction kept 8 bases outside the gene matches. Germline CDR1 and CDR2: MGHRA and YSYEKL. The CDR3 consists of 15 residues. CDR3 sequence (DNA): TGCGCCAGCAGCCCCTCCAGGGGGCAGGGCTACGAGCAGTACTTC. The encoded protein is CASSPSRGQGYEQYF.

V gene TRBV19 combines with J gene TRBJ1-1, with 10 positions matching TRBD1. This CDR3 contains 16 residues. The ends lost 3 bases at V and 1 base at J; junction bases unmatched: 5. Germline V gene lookup returns CDR1 LNHDA and CDR2 SQIVND (reference sequence). The CDR3 loop reads CASSIPRDRGNTEAFF. CDR3 nucleotide sequence: TGTGCCAGTAGTATTCCCCGGGACAGGGGGAACACTGAAGCTTTCTTT. Filled out from reference TRBV19 and TRBJ1-1, the complete variable domain reads DGGITQSPKYLFRKEGQNVTLSCEQNLNHDAMYWYRQDPGQGLRLIYYSQIVNDFQKGDIAEGYSVSREKKESFPLTVTSAQKNPTAFYLCASSIPRDRGNTEAFFGQGTRLTVV.

The V and J genes are TRBV7-6 and TRBJ2-7, with D tentatively TRBD2 (5 bases). The CDR3 extends over 15 amino acids. V was cut by 3 bases and J by 5 bases, with 17 bases left in between. Germline-derived CDR1 and CDR2 are SGHVS and FNYEAQ. DNA of the CDR3: TGTGCCAGCAGCTTGCGGGCCAGGTTCGGCGACGAGCAGTACTTC. As protein: CASSLRARFGDEQYF.

V usage is TRBV30 and J usage is TRBJ1-5, with 8 positions matching TRBD1. J gave up 5 bases and V 2 bases, and 5 bases lay outside the gene matches. The CDR3 loop spans 14 amino acids. In germline, CDR1 is GTSNPN, CDR2 SVGIG (reference sequence). CDR3 sequence reads: CAWSTGQGDQPQHF. The CDR3 DNA reads as TGTGCCTGGAGTACTGGACAGGGTGATCAGCCCCAGCATTTT.

This chain joins TRBV28 and TRBJ2-3, with TRBD2 identical over 10 bases. Germline lookup yields CDR1 MDHEN and CDR2 SYDVKM. The CDR3 sequence is 17 residues long. V gave up 5 bases and J gave up 0 bases; unmatched junction bases: 8. The chain's CDR3 is CASSRPSGRSSTDTQYF. The CDR3 nucleotides read TGTGCCAGCAGTCGCCCTAGCGGGAGATCTAGCACAGATACGCAGTATTTT.

The chain uses TRBV28 and TRBJ1-6; possibly TRBD1 for D (5 bases). The CDR3 is made up of 15 amino acids. Germline CDR1 and CDR2: MDHEN and SYDVKM. V lost 6 bases to trimming and J lost 7 bases, with 16 bases between them. The CDR3 spells CASSPVRGPNSPLHF. The CDR3 bases are TGTGCCAGCAGCCCTGTTCGGGGACCGAATTCACCCCTCCACTTT.

A remark on this clone: The sample holds other DNA sequences that translate to the same CDR3. The DNA of the CDR3 is TGTGCCAGCAGTTCACCGGGACAGGGTAGTTACGAGCAGTACTTC. Its translation: CASSSPGQGSYEQYF. V and J are TRBV27 and TRBJ2-7, with TRBD1 identical over 9 bases. Germline CDR1 reads MNHEY; CDR2 reads SMNVEV (reference sequence). Unmatched junction bases numbered 8, after V lost 4 bases and J lost 4 bases. This CDR3 has 15 residues.

CDR3 in amino acids: CASSLVDREETQYF. The CDR3 DNA reads TGTGCCAGCAGCTTAGTTGACAGGGAAGAGACCCAGTACTTC. This rearrangement joins TRBV7-9 to TRBJ2-5; 7 bases are shared with TRBD1. After removal of 1 base from V and 3 bases from J, the junction contained 2 bases not matched to a gene. The V gene's germline CDR1 is SEHNR and CDR2 FQNEAQ (reference sequence). The CDR3 spans 14 residues.

This chain links TRBV15 with TRBJ1-1; D is possibly TRBD1 (5 bases). The V and J ends lost 0 bases and 11 bases respectively, with 19 bases between them. The CDR3 contains 15 residues. Germline assignment: CDR1 LNHNV and CDR2 YYDKDF (reference sequence). CDR3 coding DNA: TGTGCCACCAGCAGAGATCTTGGGACGACCGCGAGGGCTTTCTTT. It codes for CATSRDLGTTARAFF.

The V call is TRBV11-2, the J call TRBJ1-2; 8 bases agree with TRBD1. The J segment lost 8 bases and the V segment lost 5 bases, leaving 7 bases of the junction unmatched. The CDR3 consists of 13 residues. Germline values: CDR1 SGHAT, CDR2 FQNNGV. The CDR3 DNA is TGTGCCAGCAGCCGGGGCAGGGGGCTAGGCTACACCTTC. Translating it yields CASSRGRGLGYTF. Full variable domain (rest looked up from reference TRBV11-2 and TRBJ1-2): EAGVAQSPRYKIIEKRQSVAFWCNPISGHATLYWYQQILGQGPKLLIQFQNNGVVDDSQLPKDRFSAERLKGVDSTLKIQPAKLEDSAVYLCASSRGRGLGYTFGSGTRLTVV.

The chain combines TRBV27 with TRBJ1-2; D possibly corresponds to TRBD1 (6 bases). The CDR3 runs 15 residues. Trimming removed 2 bases from V and 0 bases from J, with 10 bases in between. The germline V gene has CDR1 MNHEY and CDR2 SMNVEV (reference sequence). The CDR3 DNA follows: TGTGCCAGCAGTTTAGGGACACCAACTAACTATGGCTACACCTTC. Translation: CASSLGTPTNYGYTF.

The J gene is TRBJ2-1, the V gene TRBV4-1, with 9 nucleotides matching TRBD2. Per the germline V gene, CDR1 is MGHRA and CDR2 is YSYEKL. V trimming: 3 bases; J trimming: 6 bases; junction bases outside the gene matches: 3. CDR3 size: 14 residues. The CDR3 loop reads CASSHLAGTNEQFF. CDR3 in DNA: TGCGCCAGCAGCCACCTAGCGGGAACCAATGAGCAGTTCTTC.

The table lists this clone with a count of one. The rearrangement joins TRBV9 to TRBJ1-1; 10 positions agree with TRBD1. This CDR3 is built from 15 residues. The germline CDR1 and CDR2 sequences are SGDLS and YYNGEE. V lost 4 bases to trimming and J lost 5 bases; unmatched junction nucleotides: 8. The CDR3 sequence: CASSPGQGEGTEAFF. For the CDR3, the DNA is TGTGCCAGCAGCCCAGGACAGGGGGAAGGTACTGAAGCTTTCTTT. The whole variable domain, remainder taken from reference TRBV9 and TRBJ1-1, is DSGVTQTPKHLITATGQRVTLRCSPRSGDLSVYWYQQSLDQGLQFLIQYYNGEERAKGNILERFSAQQFPDLHSELNLSSLELGDSALYFCASSPGQGEGTEAFFGQGTRLTVV.

This clone showed up just once. The genes are TRBV11-2 and TRBJ2-7; D gene ambiguous. Trimming left V 2 bases short and J 4 bases short, with 15 bases between. The CDR3 loop spans 15 amino acids. CDR1 is SGHAT, CDR2 FQNNGV, per germline. In nucleotides, the CDR3 is TGTGCCAGCAGCTTATCTGGCTTATTCCTTTACGAGCAGTACTTC. Translating gives CASSLSGLFLYEQYF.

V is TRBV28 and J is TRBJ2-6; possibly TRBD2 for D (6 bases). V gave up 3 bases and J gave up 4 bases, with 10 bases separating them. The length of the CDR3 is 15 residues. The germline V gene encodes CDR1 MDHEN and CDR2 SYDVKM. In DNA, the CDR3 is TGTGCCAGCAGTTTCGGGGGAACCGGGGCCAACGTCCTGACTTTC. Encoded protein: CASSFGGTGANVLTF.

V gene TRBV11-3 combines with J gene TRBJ1-1, with 7 bases lining up with TRBD1. J was trimmed by 2 bases and V by 5 bases; bases with no gene match: 5. The CDR3 runs 14 residues. Germline-derived CDR1 and CDR2 are SGHNT and YENEEA. CDR3 DNA sequence: TGTGCCAGCAGCGGGACAGTTGAAAACACTGAAGCTTTCTTT. Its translation: CASSGTVENTEAFF.